The 20 T cell receptor beta chains below were found in one sample sequenced in a study of breast tumors, draining lymph nodes, adjacent tissues. Breast cancer patients provided tissue from their axillary draining lymph nodes. TCRdb reanalysed the multiplex PCR reads using MiXCR and keeps one entry per CDR3 protein. The repertoire holds 150,000 to 200,000 distinct CDR3 sequences, with approximately 33% as singletons. Specimen: axillary lymph node tissue. All receptors derive from a female donor with breast cancer. Some clones in this sample may be carry-over from other donors' samples.

Written as DNA, the CDR3 is TGTGCCAGCAGTTACGCGGGACAGGGGGTCTACGAGCAGTACTTC. Its protein product is CASSYAGQGVYEQYF. The rearrangement links TRBV6-2 or TRBV6-3 to TRBJ2-7, with 11 bases aligning to TRBD1. CDR1 and CDR2 from the germline V gene are MNHEY and SVGEGT. The junction had 3 bases not matched to a gene; V was cut back by 2 bases and J by 3 bases. CDR3 length: 15 amino acids.

This clonotype was seen repeatedly, ten times or more. This sequence joins TRBV6-5 and TRBJ2-7, with a weak D call TRBD1 (6 bases). The germline gives CDR1 MNHEY, CDR2 SVGAGI. Trimming removed 0 bases at V and 4 bases at J, with 19 bases between. The CDR3 consists of 17 residues. This CDR3 reads CASSYSPDLQGGYEQYF. DNA for the CDR3: TGTGCCAGCAGTTACTCTCCCGACTTACAGGGTGGATACGAGCAGTACTTC.

The genes are TRBV15 and TRBJ2-7; 7 bases are a match to TRBD2. This CDR3 has 13 amino acids. Germline CDR1 reads LNHNV; CDR2 reads YYDKDF (reference sequence). After removal of 4 bases from V and 4 bases from J, the junction contained 4 bases not matched to a gene. In DNA form, the CDR3 reads TGTGCCACCAGCAAGACCGGGGGGTACGAGCAGTACTTC. Translating it yields CATSKTGGYEQYF.

This clonotype appeared many times. This chain uses TRBV5-1 with TRBJ1-2, with TRBD1 as a possible D gene (6 bases). The CDR3 runs 14 residues. V lost 0 bases to trimming and J lost 7 bases, with 13 bases between them. CDR1 and CDR2 from the germline V gene are SGHRS and YFSETQ. The CDR3 sequence is CASSLEGGVGGYTF. The CDR3 nucleotides read TGCGCCAGCAGCTTGGAGGGGGGGGTAGGTGGCTACACCTTC.

The chain has TRBV6-2 or TRBV6-3 and TRBJ2-5; D perhaps matches TRBD2 (7 bases). Looked up from germline, CDR1 is MNHEY and CDR2 is SVGEGT. The CDR3 has 15 amino acids. V was pared by 5 bases and J by 0 bases, with 13 bases between. CDR3: CASSHLGGDQETQYF. The CDR3 DNA reads TGTGCCAGCAGTCACCTAGGGGGGGACCAAGAGACCCAGTACTTC.

In this sample, this clonotype turned up many times. The chain couples TRBV6-5 to TRBJ2-5; possibly TRBD2 for D (6 bases). CDR1 and CDR2 from the germline V gene are MNHEY and SVGAGI. This CDR3 is built from 16 residues. Trimming took off 4 bases at V and 6 bases at J, with 21 bases between the two ends. CDR3 bases: TGTGCCAGCAGTTTCTCGGAGGGCCCCTGGGCGAAGACCCAGTACTTC. This gives the protein CASSFSEGPWAKTQYF.

This clonotype was observed a few times. Relative to the germline gene, one junction end is altered; a read error may explain this. This chain connects TRBV6-5 to TRBJ1-2, with 9 bases identical to TRBD1. Germline lookup yields CDR1 MNHEY and CDR2 SVGAGI. This CDR3 region has 16 residues. CDR3 sequence reads: CASSHSTGGLNYGYTF. The DNA for the CDR3 is TGTGCCAGCAGTCACTCGACAGGGGGTCTTAACTATGGCTACACCTTC.

The chain joins TRBV29-1 to TRBJ2-5; the match to TRBD1 covers 11 bases. The CDR3 length is 13 residues. The V gene's germline CDR1 is SQVTM and CDR2 ANQGSEA. V shed 8 bases, J shed 4 bases, and the junction held 6 bases outside the gene matches. In DNA, the CDR3 is TGCAGCTTGGACAGGGGGCTAGGAGAGACCCAGTACTTC. Encoded protein: CSLDRGLGETQYF.

Points on this clonotype: Relative to the germline gene, one junction end is altered; a read error may explain this. The chain links TRBV19 to TRBJ2-7, with TRBD1 identical over 10 bases. This CDR3 spans 16 amino acids. The V gene's germline CDR1 is LNHDA and CDR2 SQIVND (reference sequence). CDR3 sequence (DNA): TGCGCCAGTAGAGGCCGCGGGACAGGGGCGGGCTACGAGCAGTACTTC. As protein: CASRGRGTGAGYEQYF. Supplemented by reference TRBV19 and TRBJ2-7, the full variable domain reads DGGITQSPKYLFRKEGQNVTLSCEQNLNHDAMYWYRQDPGQGLRLIYYSQIVNDFQKGDIAEGYSVSREKKESFPLTVTSAQKNPTAFYLCASRGRGTGAGYEQYFGPGTRLTVT.

This clonotype was counted a single time. At one boundary the junction diverges from the germline segment, which might be a read error. This rearrangement joins TRBV7-7 to TRBJ2-1; D is perhaps TRBD1 or TRBD2 (6 bases each). The CDR3 totals 15 residues. CDR1 and CDR2 from the germline V gene are SSHAT and FNYEAQ (reference sequence). The CDR3 bases are TGTGCTAGCAGCACATTAACGGGGGCTCAGTCCGAGCAGTTCTTC. It codes for CASSTLTGAQSEQFF.

This clonotype was seen at least ten times. The rearrangement links TRBV6-6 to TRBJ1-6; possibly TRBD1 for D (6 bases). V lost 0 bases and J 8 bases, leaving 11 bases between the germline ends. This CDR3 comprises 15 residues. The germline CDR1 and CDR2 sequences are MNHNY and SVGAGI (reference sequence). The DNA for the CDR3 is TGTGCCAGCAGTTACTCCAGGGGAGGGGATTCACCCCTCCACTTT. The encoded protein is CASSYSRGGDSPLHF.

This clonotype occurred many times. The V call is TRBV20-1, the J call TRBJ2-1; 14 nucleotides agree with TRBD2. J was trimmed by 15 bases and V by 5 bases; bases with no gene match: 6. This CDR3 region has 12 residues. Germline lookup yields CDR1 DFQATT and CDR2 SNEGSKA (reference sequence). The CDR3 DNA reads TGCAGTGCTCAGGGACTAGCGGGAGTGCGGTTCTTC. Protein product: CSAQGLAGVRFF.

This clonotype was recorded many times. J is TRBJ1-2 and V is TRBV6-6; weak D call: TRBD1 (6 bases). CDR1 is MNHNY and CDR2 is SVGAGI in the germline V gene (reference sequence). V was pared by 5 bases and J by 0 bases, with 10 bases between. The CDR3 extends over 14 amino acids. In DNA form, the CDR3 reads TGTGCCAGCAGTCTACAGGGAACTAACTATGGCTACACCTTC. It encodes CASSLQGTNYGYTF.

The chain combines TRBV6-1 with TRBJ2-1; TRBD2 agrees at 9 bases. CDR3 length: 14 amino acids. The V gene end was trimmed by 4 bases and the J gene end by 4 bases; junction bases not matched to a gene: 2. Per germline, CDR1 MNHNS and CDR2 SASEGT. The CDR3 nucleotides read TGTGCCAGCAGTGGACTAGCGGAATACAATGAGCAGTTCTTC. As protein: CASSGLAEYNEQFF.

This clonotype was detected ten times or more. This chain connects TRBV18 to TRBJ2-5; no firm D call. Germline CDR1 and CDR2: KGHSH and LQKENI. Trimming took 9 bases from V and 5 from J, leaving 10 bases between them. This CDR3 region has 11 residues. The CDR3 DNA follows: TGTGCCAGTGGGGTCTCGGAGACCCAGTACTTC. Protein: CASGVSETQYF.

This clonotype was observed at least ten times. The CDR3 sequence is CSARYRTNQPQHF. The CDR3 coding sequence is TGCAGTGCTAGATATCGGACAAACCAGCCCCAGCATTTT. The V gene is TRBV20-1, the J gene TRBJ1-5; weak D call: TRBD1 (5 bases). The ends were cut back, 2 bases at V and 7 bases at J, with 12 bases in the middle. This CDR3 has 13 residues. Per germline, CDR1 DFQATT and CDR2 SNEGSKA (reference sequence).

This chain joins TRBV12-1 and TRBJ2-7. TRBV12-1 represents a pseudogene. The CDR3 covers 16 residues. CDR3 in DNA: TGTGCCAGCAGCTTCACCGGAATTCACCTTTTCTACGAGCAGTACTTC. Translation: CASSFTGIHLFYEQYF.

This clonotype was found many times. This chain joins TRBV6-6 and TRBJ2-7; D might be TRBD1 (6 bases). With 5 bases removed from V and 0 bases from J, the gap between germline ends came to 14 bases. The CDR3 covers 15 residues. Germline CDR1 is MNHNY and CDR2 is SVGAGI (reference sequence). In DNA form, the CDR3 reads TGTGCCAGCAGTACTCTCGACAGGAGCTCCTACGAGCAGTACTTC. It specifies CASSTLDRSSYEQYF.

Ten or more counts support this clonotype. The chain uses TRBV15 and TRBJ2-5, with 8 nucleotides matching TRBD1. The V gene end was trimmed by 0 bases and the J gene end by 1 base; junction bases not matched to a gene: 4. CDR1 LNHNV and CDR2 YYDKDF come from the germline V gene (reference sequence). The CDR3 loop spans 16 amino acids. CDR3 sequence reads: CATSRDRTGIQETQYF. The DNA of the CDR3 is TGTGCCACCAGCAGAGACCGGACAGGGATCCAAGAGACCCAGTACTTC.

This clonotype was seen many times. The J gene is TRBJ2-3, the V gene TRBV2, with 9 bases lining up with TRBD2. V dropped 6 bases and J dropped 2; count of bases not matched to a gene: 6. Germline CDR1 is SNHLY and CDR2 is FYNNEI. The CDR3 spans 15 residues. The CDR3 DNA is TGTGCCAGCAGATGGGGACTAGCTTCCACAGATACGCAGTATTTT. Residues: CASRWGLASTDTQYF.